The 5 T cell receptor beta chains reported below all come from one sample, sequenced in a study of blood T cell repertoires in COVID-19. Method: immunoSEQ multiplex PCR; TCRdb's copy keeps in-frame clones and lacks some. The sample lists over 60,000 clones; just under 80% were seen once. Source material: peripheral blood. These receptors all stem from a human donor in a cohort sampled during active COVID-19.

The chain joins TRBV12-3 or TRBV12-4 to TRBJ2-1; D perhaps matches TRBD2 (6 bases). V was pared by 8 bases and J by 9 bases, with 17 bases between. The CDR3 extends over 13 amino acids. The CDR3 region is CASHIAGSLEQFF. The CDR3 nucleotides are TGTGCCAGCCATATCGCGGGATCCCTTGAGCAGTTCTTC.

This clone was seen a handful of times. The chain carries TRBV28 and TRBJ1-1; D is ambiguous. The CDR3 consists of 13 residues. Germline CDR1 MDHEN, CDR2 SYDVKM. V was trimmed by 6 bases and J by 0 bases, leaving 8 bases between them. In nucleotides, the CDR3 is TGTGCCAGCAGGCGAGGGATGAACACTGAAGCTTTCTTT. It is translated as CASRRGMNTEAFF.

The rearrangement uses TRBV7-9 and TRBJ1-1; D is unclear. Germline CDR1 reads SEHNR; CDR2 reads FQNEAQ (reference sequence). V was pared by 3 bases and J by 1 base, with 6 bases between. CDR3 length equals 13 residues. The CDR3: CASSFSWNTEAFF. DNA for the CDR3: TGTGCCAGCAGCTTTTCCTGGAACACTGAAGCTTTCTTT.

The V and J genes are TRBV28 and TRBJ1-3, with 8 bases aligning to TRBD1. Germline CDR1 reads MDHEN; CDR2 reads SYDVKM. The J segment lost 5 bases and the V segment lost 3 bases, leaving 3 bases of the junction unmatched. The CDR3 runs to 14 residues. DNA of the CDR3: TGTGCCAGCAGTTTCACAGGGGGACGAAACACCATATATTTT. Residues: CASSFTGGRNTIYF.

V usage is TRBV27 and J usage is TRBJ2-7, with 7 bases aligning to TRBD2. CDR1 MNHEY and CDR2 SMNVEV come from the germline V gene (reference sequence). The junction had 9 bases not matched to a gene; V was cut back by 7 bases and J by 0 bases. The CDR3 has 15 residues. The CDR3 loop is CASTQLALFSYEQYF. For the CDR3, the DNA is TGTGCCAGCACGCAACTAGCGCTATTCTCCTACGAGCAGTACTTC.